The 29 T cell receptor beta chains below come from one sample, sequenced in a study of cytomegalovirus exposure and HLA in healthy donors. Primers: 60 Vbeta forward and 13 Jbeta reverse. Assay used: immunoSEQ multiplex PCR; TCRdb lists only in-frame clones, some missing. The sample holds more than 150,000 clones, 70% to 80% seen once. Sequencing was performed on PBMCs. Every receptor here comes from a girl between 10 and 17 years old in good health and CMV-seropositive.

The sample holds one count of this clone. This rearrangement joins TRBV6-1 to TRBJ2-2, with TRBD1 identical over 8 bases. The CDR3 has 15 residues. Trimming cost V 8 bases and J 3 bases; bases outside gene matches: 8. Per the germline V gene, CDR1 is MNHNS and CDR2 is SASEGT. The CDR3 DNA reads as TGTGCCAGCTGTTCGAGACAGGGGTACACCGGGGAGCTGTTTTTT. This encodes CASCSRQGYTGELFF.

V is TRBV11-2 and J is TRBJ2-3; 10 bases are a match to TRBD1. The germline CDR1 and CDR2 sequences are SGHAT and FQNNGV. The CDR3 covers 16 residues. V shed 4 bases, J shed 1 base, and the junction held 5 bases outside the gene matches. The chain's CDR3 is CASSSGQGFGTDTQYF. CDR3 nucleotides: TGTGCCAGCAGCTCGGGACAGGGGTTCGGCACAGATACGCAGTATTTT.

The chain links TRBV10-1 to TRBJ2-1, with 8 bases identical to TRBD1. This CDR3 has 13 residues. Germline V gives CDR1 WNHNN, CDR2 SYGVQD (reference sequence). V was clipped by 2 bases and J by 9 bases; unmatched bases: 3. CDR3 coding DNA: TGCGCCAGCAGTGAGACAGGGGGTATTGAGCAGTTCTTC. This encodes CASSETGGIEQFF.

This clone occurred a few times. This chain links TRBV10-3 with TRBJ2-7; D may be TRBD2 (6 bases). The CDR3 contains 17 residues. Per germline, CDR1 ENHRY and CDR2 SYGVKD. The V gene lost 4 bases and the J gene lost 3 bases, with 22 bases spanning the gap. The CDR3 region has the DNA TGTGCCATCAGTGCGGGGAGAGGAGGCGGGGCTGACTACGAGCAGTACTTC. Translating gives CAISAGRGGGADYEQYF.

This clone was observed a few times. This rearrangement joins TRBV7-8 to TRBJ2-2, with D possibly being TRBD2 (7 bases). Trimming shortened V by 1 base and J by 5 bases, and 14 bases separated the two germline ends. CDR1 SGHVS and CDR2 FQNEAQ come from the germline V gene. CDR3 length: 16 amino acids. As DNA, the CDR3 is TGTGCCAGCAGCTTAGTAGCGGGCAGGGGTACCGGGGAGCTGTTTTTT. It encodes CASSLVAGRGTGELFF.

V gene TRBV11-3 combines with J gene TRBJ2-1, with 8 bases identical to TRBD1. Germline trimming cut 4 bases from V and 2 bases from J; bases unmatched to any gene: 7. The CDR3 extends over 16 amino acids. From germline, CDR1 is SGHNT and CDR2 YENEEA. The CDR3 DNA reads as TGTGCCAGCAGCTCCACAGACAGGGGACCCTACAATGAGCAGTTCTTC. This sequence encodes CASSSTDRGPYNEQFF.

Only a few counts were recorded for this clone. The rearrangement joins TRBV27 to TRBJ2-7, with D perhaps matching TRBD2 (5 bases). Per germline, CDR1 MNHEY and CDR2 SMNVEV (reference sequence). V was pared by 4 bases and J by 0 bases, with 10 bases between. The CDR3 contains 14 residues. This chain's CDR3 is CASSSLAGSYEQYF. Written as DNA, the CDR3 is TGTGCCAGCAGTTCTCTGGCGGGCTCCTACGAGCAGTACTTC.

This chain uses TRBV19 with TRBJ2-3; the D gene is possibly TRBD1 (5 bases). V dropped 3 bases and J dropped 0 bases, with 7 bases sitting between them. The CDR3 is 14 residues long. In germline, CDR1 is LNHDA, CDR2 SQIVND (reference sequence). This CDR3 is CASSIQGSTDTQYF. For the CDR3, the DNA is TGTGCCAGTAGTATCCAGGGTAGCACAGATACGCAGTATTTT.

The rearrangement uses TRBV7-2 and TRBJ2-7; D is perhaps TRBD2 (6 bases). The germline CDR1 and CDR2 sequences are SGHTA and FQGNSA. V gave up 1 base and J gave up 2 bases, with 12 bases separating them. This CDR3 region has 15 residues. CDR3 nucleotide sequence: TGTGCCAGCAGCTTAGGGCGGGGCCCCCCCTACGAGCAGTACTTC. Its protein product is CASSLGRGPPYEQYF.

This chain connects TRBV11-2 to TRBJ1-2; 9 positions match TRBD1. Trimming cost V 9 bases and J 8 bases; bases outside gene matches: 7. The CDR3 contains 12 residues. The germline CDR1 and CDR2 sequences are SGHAT and FQNNGV. The CDR3 loop reads CASWTGVHGYTF. The CDR3 DNA follows: TGTGCCAGTTGGACAGGGGTGCACGGCTACACCTTC.

This clone appeared a few times. As DNA, the CDR3 is TGTGCCAGCAGCTCCAGGGGGACTCCTTTTAATGAGCAGTTCTTC. It specifies CASSSRGTPFNEQFF. V is TRBV7-2 and J is TRBJ2-1; the D gene is possibly TRBD1 (7 bases). The CDR3 is made up of 15 amino acids. The V and J ends lost 4 bases and 7 bases respectively, with 17 bases between them. The germline V gene has CDR1 SGHTA and CDR2 FQGNSA.

This clone was detected once. The rearrangement links TRBV7-2 to TRBJ1-5, with 10 bases identical to TRBD1. This CDR3 has 16 residues. Germline CDR1 SGHTA, CDR2 FQGNSA. The V segment lost 3 bases and the J segment 0 bases; nucleotides outside the gene matches: 2. The CDR3 reads CASSFGTGDSNQPQHF. The CDR3 nucleotides are TGTGCCAGCAGCTTTGGGACAGGGGATAGCAATCAGCCCCAGCATTTT.

The chain links TRBV5-1 to TRBJ2-1; D may be TRBD2 (6 bases). Trimming took off 4 bases at V and 10 bases at J, with 18 bases between the two ends. CDR3 length equals 14 residues. In germline, CDR1 is SGHRS, CDR2 YFSETQ. The CDR3 loop is CASSPGDSRWEQFF. CDR3 sequence (DNA): TGCGCCAGCAGCCCGGGAGACTCGCGCTGGGAGCAGTTCTTC.

J is TRBJ2-1 and V is TRBV7-2; TRBD2 might be the D (7 bases). Germline V gene data show CDR1 as SGHTA and CDR2 as FQGNSA. Trimming cost V 1 base and J 2 bases, with 9 bases left between them. The CDR3 runs 15 residues. CDR3 DNA sequence: TGTGCCAGCAGCTTAGAGGGGGGGGCCTACAATGAGCAGTTCTTC. Amino acids: CASSLEGGAYNEQFF.

The V call is TRBV10-2, the J call TRBJ2-7; D not resolved. The germline V gene has CDR1 WSHSY and CDR2 SAAADI. V dropped 3 bases and J dropped 3 bases, with 15 bases sitting between them. This CDR3 region has 15 residues. As DNA, the CDR3 is TGCGCCAGCAGTGACGGAGAGGCGACCTACTACGAGCAGTACTTC. Protein sequence: CASSDGEATYYEQYF.

With regard to this clone: Other DNA sequences from this sample encode an identical CDR3 as well. This chain connects TRBV20-1 to TRBJ2-3, with D unclear. This CDR3 is 10 amino acids long. In germline, CDR1 is DFQATT, CDR2 SNEGSKA (reference sequence). The ends were cut back, 3 bases at V and 6 bases at J, with 4 bases in the middle. Written as DNA, the CDR3 is TGCAGTGCTAGTCGGGATACGCAGTATTTT. It encodes CSASRDTQYF.

J is TRBJ2-3 and V is TRBV9, with 8 nucleotides matching TRBD2. Germline loops: CDR1 SGDLS, CDR2 YYNGEE. V lost 4 bases and J lost 6; bases outside the gene matches: 10. CDR3 length: 15 amino acids. Here the CDR3 DNA reads TGTGCCAGCAGCCCTAGCGGGTTCCCAGGGGATACGCAGTATTTT. The encoded protein is CASSPSGFPGDTQYF. Filled out from reference TRBV9 and TRBJ2-3, the complete variable domain reads DSGVTQTPKHLITATGQRVTLRCSPRSGDLSVYWYQQSLDQGLQFLIQYYNGEERAKGNILERFSAQQFPDLHSELNLSSLELGDSALYFCASSPSGFPGDTQYFGPGTRLTVL.

The genes are TRBV10-3 and TRBJ2-2; 8 bases map to TRBD1. Trimming at V came to 6 bases and at J to 8 bases, leaving 17 bases not matched to a gene. Per germline, CDR1 ENHRY and CDR2 SYGVKD. This CDR3 contains 17 residues. The CDR3 coding sequence is TGTGCCATCAGCGAACTGCCCGGGACAGGTCTACGGGGGGAGCTGTTTTTT. Protein sequence: CAISELPGTGLRGELFF.

The V gene is TRBV7-9, the J gene TRBJ2-7; a weak D match, TRBD1 (5 bases). Trimming stripped 5 bases from V and 4 bases from J, with 15 bases between. The germline V gene encodes CDR1 SEHNR and CDR2 FQNEAQ (reference sequence). The CDR3 runs to 14 residues. In DNA form, the CDR3 reads TGTGCCAGCAGCCCCGGTCAGGGCGCATACGAGCAGTACTTC. This encodes CASSPGQGAYEQYF. The full variable domain, its missing parts supplied by reference TRBV7-9 and TRBJ2-7, is DTGVSQNPRHKITKRGQNVTFRCDPISEHNRLYWYRQTLGQGPEFLTYFQNEAQLEKSRLLSDRFSAERPKGSFSTLEIQRTEQGDSAMYLCASSPGQGAYEQYFGPGTRLTVT.

V and J are TRBV6-1 and TRBJ1-5, with TRBD1 as a possible D gene (5 bases). CDR3 length: 15 residues. CDR1 is MNHNS, CDR2 SASEGT, per germline. Trimming pared 0 bases from V and 4 bases from J, leaving 10 bases between. Here the CDR3 DNA reads TGTGCCAGCAGTGAAGCGGGGGGTTCGAATCAGCCCCAGCATTTT. It specifies CASSEAGGSNQPQHF.

There are a few counts of this clone. The rearrangement joins TRBV7-9 to TRBJ2-1, with a tentative D call TRBD2 (5 bases). The V and J ends lost 5 bases and 4 bases respectively, with 15 bases between them. The germline V gene encodes CDR1 SEHNR and CDR2 FQNEAQ (reference sequence). The CDR3 spans 15 residues. CDR3 residues: CASSRRGAPYNEQFF. The DNA for the CDR3 is TGTGCCAGCAGCCGCCGGGGAGCGCCTTACAATGAGCAGTTCTTC. The full variable domain, completed using reference TRBV7-9 and TRBJ2-1, is DTGVSQNPRHKITKRGQNVTFRCDPISEHNRLYWYRQTLGQGPEFLTYFQNEAQLEKSRLLSDRFSAERPKGSFSTLEIQRTEQGDSAMYLCASSRRGAPYNEQFFGPGTRLTVL.

The rearrangement joins TRBV6-1 to TRBJ1-4; D call uncertain. In germline, CDR1 is MNHNS, CDR2 SASEGT. The CDR3 extends over 16 amino acids. Trimming pared 2 bases from V and 6 bases from J, leaving 16 bases between. The CDR3 DNA follows: TGTGCCAGCAGTGAATTTAGCGCATGGGGAGATGAAAAACTGTTTTTT. It translates to CASSEFSAWGDEKLFF.

This rearrangement joins TRBV10-3 to TRBJ2-7; the D is unclear. Germline CDR1 is ENHRY and CDR2 is SYGVKD. This CDR3 has 12 amino acids. V lost 7 bases and J 0 bases, leaving 7 bases between the germline ends. CDR3 in amino acids: CAIMQDSYEQYF. For the CDR3, the DNA is TGTGCCATCATGCAGGACTCCTACGAGCAGTACTTC.

The rearrangement joins TRBV2 to TRBJ2-7, with D tentatively TRBD2 (5 bases). Germline V gene lookup returns CDR1 SNHLY and CDR2 FYNNEI. Trimming pared 7 bases from V and 1 base from J, leaving 8 bases between. The CDR3 loop spans 12 amino acids. CDR3 amino acids: CASIRGSYEQYF. CDR3 in DNA: TGTGCCAGCATAAGAGGGTCCTACGAGCAGTACTTC. Combining the CDR3 with reference TRBV2 and TRBJ2-7 gives the whole variable domain EPEVTQTPSHQVTQMGQEVILRCVPISNHLYFYWYRQILGQKVEFLVSFYNNEISEKSEIFDDQFSVERPDGSNFTLKIRSTKLEDSAMYFCASIRGSYEQYFGPGTRLTVT.

The rearrangement links TRBV4-1 to TRBJ1-5; D call uncertain. The germline V and J ends were trimmed by 1 base and 9 bases, with 13 bases remaining between them. The CDR3 contains 14 residues. Germline assignment: CDR1 MGHRA and CDR2 YSYEKL. For the CDR3, the DNA is TGCGCCAGCAGCCAAGCGGAGGGCCCTTGGCCCCAGCATTTT. It specifies CASSQAEGPWPQHF.

The J gene is TRBJ2-7, the V gene TRBV6-6; 8 nucleotides match TRBD1. Germline V gene lookup returns CDR1 MNHNY and CDR2 SVGAGI (reference sequence). There are 13 residues in the CDR3. The trim removed 5 bases at V and 5 bases at J, leaving 5 bases unmatched. The CDR3 spells CASSTGQGNEQYF. In DNA form, the CDR3 reads TGTGCCAGCAGTACCGGACAGGGCAACGAGCAGTACTTC.

The V and J genes are TRBV6-5 and TRBJ2-3; 11 positions agree with TRBD2. There are 16 residues in the CDR3. The V and J ends lost 0 bases and 6 bases, in that order; junction bases with no gene match: 5. Germline V lookup: CDR1 MNHEY, CDR2 SVGAGI. CDR3 region: CASSYSSGGAWDTQYF. The CDR3 nucleotides are TGTGCCAGCAGTTACTCTAGCGGGGGGGCCTGGGATACGCAGTATTTT.

The rearrangement links TRBV2 to TRBJ1-5; D gene uncertain. The V and J ends lost 5 bases and 9 bases respectively, with 17 bases between them. This CDR3 contains 14 residues. Germline CDR1 SNHLY, CDR2 FYNNEI. CDR3 DNA: TGTGCCAGCAGTACGGAGGGTTGGGTTTCGCCCCAGCATTTT. This encodes CASSTEGWVSPQHF. The variable domain in full, with the rest retrieved from reference TRBV2 and TRBJ1-5, is EPEVTQTPSHQVTQMGQEVILRCVPISNHLYFYWYRQILGQKVEFLVSFYNNEISEKSEIFDDQFSVERPDGSNFTLKIRSTKLEDSAMYFCASSTEGWVSPQHFGDGTRLSIL.

The chain employs TRBV27 and TRBJ1-2, with D possibly TRBD1 on 5 matching bases. The CDR3 loop spans 13 amino acids. Germline assignment: CDR1 MNHEY and CDR2 SMNVEV (reference sequence). The V end was cut by 4 bases, the J end by 1 base, with 7 bases between. The CDR3 sequence: CASSSGVNYGYTF. DNA for the CDR3: TGTGCCAGCAGTTCGGGGGTTAACTATGGCTACACCTTC.